This TCR beta chain is from a study of T cells in Graves' hyperthyroidism and ophthalmopathy. Study-wide findings and caveats: Prediction of ophthalmopathy progression came a median around 7.1 months pre-onset.

Graves' hyperthyroidism qualified as stable when ophthalmopathy did not progress within 18 months. Every diagnosis used clinical symptoms, serum thyroxine and TRAb, thyroid ultrasound and orbital computed tomography. The table lists this clonotype with many counts. What it binds is unknown. V gave up 5 bases and J gave up 1 base, with 8 bases separating them. This CDR3 contains 13 residues. TCR beta CDR3 region amplification was performed from RNA transcripts. First-round RT-PCR with HTBI primers amplified the TCR CDR3 region. TCRdb independently ran MiXCR on the multiplex PCR reads; one entry per CDR3 protein. The top ten clones hold approximately 7.5% of a sample with hundreds of thousands of distinct CDR3 sequences, around a sixth of them seen once.

The TCR originated in a woman under 30 with Graves' hyperthyroidism. Sequenced sample: blood. The chain uses TRBV12-3 or TRBV12-4 and TRBJ1-1; D is possibly TRBD1 (6 bases). Written as DNA, the CDR3 is TGTGCCAGCAGTGGAGGGGGGAACACTGAAGCTTTCTTT. As protein: CASSGGGNTEAFF.